The 4 T cell receptor beta chains below were found in one sample sequenced in a study of spatial heterogeneity in lung cancer. TCRdb re-analysed the 5' RACE reads in MiXCR, keeping a single row per CDR3 protein. The sample lists 5,000 to 6,000 distinct CDR3 sequences, under 30% occurring once. Study observations and caveats: Expanded alpha and beta TCR counts within tumors tracked tumor mutation counts.

Time point of the sample: sample taken at primary tumor resection. These receptors are not linked to any known antigen. The source material was lung tumor tissue, sampled at surgery. All receptors derive from a male donor with early-stage non-small cell lung cancer.

By proportion, this clonotype is medium-sized (0.01 to 0.1%). The rearrangement links TRBV10-3 to TRBJ2-2, with unresolved D. The germline V gene has CDR1 ENHRY and CDR2 SYGVKD. This CDR3 has 13 amino acids. Between the trimmed V and J ends, which lost 0 bases and 7 bases, there was a span of 6 bases. CDR3 coding DNA: TGTGCCATCAGTGAGTCCTCAGGCGGGGAGCTGTTTTTT. It translates to CAISESSGGELFF.

This clonotype was seen once. This chain links TRBV20-1 with TRBJ2-7, with D possibly being TRBD2 (5 bases). Per germline, CDR1 DFQATT and CDR2 SNEGSKA (reference sequence). CDR3 length: 17 amino acids. V dropped 0 bases and J dropped 3 bases, with 21 bases sitting between them. The CDR3 sequence is CSARDWGTAGLNYEQYF. The CDR3 DNA reads as TGCAGTGCTAGAGATTGGGGAACTGCGGGTCTAAACTACGAGCAGTACTTC.

This clonotype is medium-sized by share. The V and J genes are TRBV6-5 and TRBJ2-7; D assignment may be TRBD1 or TRBD2 (5 bases each). Per germline, CDR1 MNHEY and CDR2 SVGAGI. V was trimmed by 5 bases and J by 4 bases, leaving 12 bases between them. The CDR3 loop spans 13 amino acids. CDR3 in amino acids: CASSRDRLYEQYF. In DNA, the CDR3 is TGTGCCAGCAGTAGGGACCGTTTGTACGAGCAGTACTTC.

The DNA of the CDR3 is TGTGCCATCAGTGGCCCTACGAGGAGCGGGAGTGAGGCAGATACGCAGTATTTT. Protein: CAISGPTRSGSEADTQYF. J is TRBJ2-3 and V is TRBV10-3; the match to TRBD2 covers 8 bases. This CDR3 is 18 amino acids long. Germline CDR1 is ENHRY and CDR2 is SYGVKD. Trimming cost V 4 bases and J 4 bases; bases outside gene matches: 16.